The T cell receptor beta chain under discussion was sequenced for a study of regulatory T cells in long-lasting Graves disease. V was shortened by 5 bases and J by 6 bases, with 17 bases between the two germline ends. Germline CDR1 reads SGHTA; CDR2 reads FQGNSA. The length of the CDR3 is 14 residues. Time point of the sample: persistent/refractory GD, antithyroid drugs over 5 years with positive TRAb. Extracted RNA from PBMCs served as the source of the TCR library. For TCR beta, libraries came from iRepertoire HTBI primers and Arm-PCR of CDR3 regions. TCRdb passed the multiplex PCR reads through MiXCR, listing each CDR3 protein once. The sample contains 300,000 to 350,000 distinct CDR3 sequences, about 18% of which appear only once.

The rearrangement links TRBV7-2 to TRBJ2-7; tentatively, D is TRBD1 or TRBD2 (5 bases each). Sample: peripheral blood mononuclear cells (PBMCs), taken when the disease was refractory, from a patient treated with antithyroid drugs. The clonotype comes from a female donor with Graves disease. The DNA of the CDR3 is TGTGCCAGCAGCCAAGAAATCCGAGGGACCGAGCAGTACTTC. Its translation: CASSQEIRGTEQYF.